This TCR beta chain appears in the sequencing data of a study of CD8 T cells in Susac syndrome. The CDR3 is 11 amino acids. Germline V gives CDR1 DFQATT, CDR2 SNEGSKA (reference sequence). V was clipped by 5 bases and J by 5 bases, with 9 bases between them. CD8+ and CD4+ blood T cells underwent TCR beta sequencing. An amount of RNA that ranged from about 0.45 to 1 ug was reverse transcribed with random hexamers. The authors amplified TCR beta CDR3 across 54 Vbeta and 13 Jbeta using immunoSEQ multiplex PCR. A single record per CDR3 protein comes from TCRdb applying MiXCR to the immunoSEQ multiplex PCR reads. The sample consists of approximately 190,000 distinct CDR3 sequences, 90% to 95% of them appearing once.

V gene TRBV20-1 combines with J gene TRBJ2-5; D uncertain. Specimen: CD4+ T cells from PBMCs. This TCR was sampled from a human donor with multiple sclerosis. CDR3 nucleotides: TGCAGTGCTTTCACTGGGGAGACCCAGTACTTC. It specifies CSAFTGETQYF.